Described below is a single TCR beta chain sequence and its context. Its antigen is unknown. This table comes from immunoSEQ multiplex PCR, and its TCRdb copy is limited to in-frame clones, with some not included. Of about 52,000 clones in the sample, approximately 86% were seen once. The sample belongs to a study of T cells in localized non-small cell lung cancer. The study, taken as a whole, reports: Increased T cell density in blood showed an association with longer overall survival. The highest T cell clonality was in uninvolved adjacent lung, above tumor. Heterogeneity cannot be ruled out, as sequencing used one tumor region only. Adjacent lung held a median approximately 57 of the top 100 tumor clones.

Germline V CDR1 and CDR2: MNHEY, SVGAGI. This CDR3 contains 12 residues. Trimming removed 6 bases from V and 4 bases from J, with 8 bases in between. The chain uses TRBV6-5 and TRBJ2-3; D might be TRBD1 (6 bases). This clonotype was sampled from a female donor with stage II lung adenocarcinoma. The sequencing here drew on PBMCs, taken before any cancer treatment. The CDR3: CASSRQADTQYF. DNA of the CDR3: TGTGCCAGCAGCCGACAGGCAGATACGCAGTATTTT.